The clone carrying this T cell receptor (beta chain) appeared a few times. Its antigen is not identified. These data come from a study of PD-1 blockade in classical Hodgkin lymphoma. Study results and caveats: Significantly greater TCR diversity emerged by C4D1 in CD4+ cells but not CD8+ cells.

Per germline, CDR1 SGHAT and CDR2 FQNNGV. V was trimmed by 0 bases and J by 7 bases, leaving 15 bases between them. The CDR3 covers 15 residues. All trial patients relapsed after autologous stem cell transplantation. The method was immunoSEQ multiplex PCR; TCRdb's version includes in-frame clones alone and lacks a portion of them. The data hold some 65,000 clones, with about two thirds observed a single time. The chain joins TRBV11-2 to TRBJ2-5; D is possibly TRBD1 (6 bases). The source was peripheral blood mononuclear cells (PBMCs), collected before the second cycle of nivolumab. This TCR came from a human donor with classical Hodgkin lymphoma. The CDR3 sequence: CASSLDRGEWVTQYF. In DNA form, the CDR3 reads TGTGCCAGCAGCTTAGACAGGGGCGAGTGGGTGACCCAGTACTTC.